Shown below are 5 T cell receptor beta chains from a single sample sequenced in a study of STAT5B mutations in CD4+ large granular lymphocyte leukemia. Repertoires were generated with immunoSEQ multiplex PCR, while TCRdb's copy carries only in-frame clones and drops some. The sample has about 33,000 clones; approximately 74% are singletons. The sequenced sample consisted of CD4+ T cells from blood buffy coats. The receptors were sampled from a human donor in good health.

This rearrangement joins TRBV11-2 to TRBJ2-1; D is possibly TRBD1 (5 bases). Trimming cost V 7 bases and J 3 bases, with 10 bases left between them. The CDR3 has 13 residues. Germline-derived CDR1 and CDR2 are SGHAT and FQNNGV. The DNA for the CDR3 is TGTGCCAGCAACTTTAGGGGCTACAATGAGCAGTTCTTC. Encoded protein: CASNFRGYNEQFF.

The chain couples TRBV9 to TRBJ2-2, with a tentative D call TRBD2 (6 bases). Deletions cut 4 bases from V and 3 bases from J, with 22 bases between. Germline V lookup: CDR1 SGDLS, CDR2 YYNGEE. The CDR3 has 18 amino acids. The CDR3 coding sequence is TGTGCCAGCAGCCACAATACCGGGGGAGTGATAGACACCGGGGAGCTGTTTTTT. This translates into CASSHNTGGVIDTGELFF.

The chain combines TRBV9 with TRBJ2-7, with 8 bases fitting TRBD2. The CDR3 consists of 16 residues. V lost 4 bases and J lost 5; bases outside the gene matches: 14. Germline-derived CDR1 and CDR2 are SGDLS and YYNGEE. CDR3: CASSPHAGGGRHEQYF. Written as DNA, the CDR3 is TGTGCCAGCAGCCCCCATGCGGGAGGAGGGCGGCACGAGCAGTACTTC.

The genes are TRBV6-1 and TRBJ2-7; possibly TRBD1 for D (5 bases). This CDR3 is built from 13 residues. Germline V gene lookup returns CDR1 MNHNS and CDR2 SASEGT. V gave up 5 bases and J gave up 2 bases, with 10 bases separating them. In nucleotides, the CDR3 is TGTGCCAGCAGTCGGCCAGGGACCTACGAGCAGTACTTC. It translates to CASSRPGTYEQYF.

V and J are TRBV30 and TRBJ2-1; the D is unclear. The CDR3 covers 12 residues. V lost 4 bases to trimming and J lost 6 bases, with 10 bases between them. Germline V lookup: CDR1 GTSNPN, CDR2 SVGIG (reference sequence). The CDR3 is CAWNMVGNEQFF. The CDR3 nucleotides are TGTGCCTGGAATATGGTGGGCAATGAGCAGTTCTTC.